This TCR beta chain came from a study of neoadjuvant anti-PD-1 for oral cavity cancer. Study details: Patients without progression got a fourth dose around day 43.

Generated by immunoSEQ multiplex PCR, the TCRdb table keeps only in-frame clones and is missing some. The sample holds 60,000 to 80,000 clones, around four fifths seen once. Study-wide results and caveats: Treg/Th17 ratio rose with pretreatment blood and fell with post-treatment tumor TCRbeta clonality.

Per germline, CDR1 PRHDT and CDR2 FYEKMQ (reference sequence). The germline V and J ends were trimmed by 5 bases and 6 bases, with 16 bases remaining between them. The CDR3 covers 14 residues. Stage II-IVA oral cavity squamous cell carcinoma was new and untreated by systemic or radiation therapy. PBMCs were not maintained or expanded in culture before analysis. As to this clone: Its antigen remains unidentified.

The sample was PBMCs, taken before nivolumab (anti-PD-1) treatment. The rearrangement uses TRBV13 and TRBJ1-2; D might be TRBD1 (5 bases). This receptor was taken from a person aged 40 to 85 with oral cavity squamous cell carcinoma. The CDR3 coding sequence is TGTGCCAGCAGCCTATTCGACAGCCCCCATGGCTACACCTTC. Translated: CASSLFDSPHGYTF.